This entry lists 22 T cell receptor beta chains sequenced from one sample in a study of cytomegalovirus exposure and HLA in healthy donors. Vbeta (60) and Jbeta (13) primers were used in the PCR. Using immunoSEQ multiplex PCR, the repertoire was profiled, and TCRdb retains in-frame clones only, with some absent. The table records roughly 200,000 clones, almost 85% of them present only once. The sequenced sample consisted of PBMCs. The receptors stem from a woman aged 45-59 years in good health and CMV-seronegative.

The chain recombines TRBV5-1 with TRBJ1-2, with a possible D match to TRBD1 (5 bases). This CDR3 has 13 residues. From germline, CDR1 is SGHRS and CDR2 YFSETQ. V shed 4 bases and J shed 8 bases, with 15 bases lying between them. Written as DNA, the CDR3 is TGCGCCAGCAGCACAGAGCCAGGGCGAGGCTACACCTTC. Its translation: CASSTEPGRGYTF.

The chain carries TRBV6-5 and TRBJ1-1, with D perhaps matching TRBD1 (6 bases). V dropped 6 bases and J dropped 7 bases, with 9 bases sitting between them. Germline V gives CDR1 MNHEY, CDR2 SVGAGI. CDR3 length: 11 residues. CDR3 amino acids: CASRNRVEAFF. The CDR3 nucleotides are TGTGCCAGCAGAAACAGGGTTGAAGCTTTCTTT.

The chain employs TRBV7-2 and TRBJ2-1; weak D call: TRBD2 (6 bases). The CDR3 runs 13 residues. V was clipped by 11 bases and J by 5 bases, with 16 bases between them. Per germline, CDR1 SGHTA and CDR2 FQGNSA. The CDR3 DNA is TGTGCCGGGAGACTAGGTCCTAACAATGAGCAGTTCTTC. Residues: CAGRLGPNNEQFF.

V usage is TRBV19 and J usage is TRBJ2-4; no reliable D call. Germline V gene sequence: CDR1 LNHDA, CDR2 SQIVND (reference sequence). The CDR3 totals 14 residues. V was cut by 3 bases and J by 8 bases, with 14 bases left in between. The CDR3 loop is CASSIRPIRDIQYF. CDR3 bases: TGTGCCAGTAGTATCCGACCGATTCGGGACATTCAGTACTTC. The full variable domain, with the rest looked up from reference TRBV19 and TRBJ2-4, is DGGITQSPKYLFRKEGQNVTLSCEQNLNHDAMYWYRQDPGQGLRLIYYSQIVNDFQKGDIAEGYSVSREKKESFPLTVTSAQKNPTAFYLCASSIRPIRDIQYFGAGTRLSVL.

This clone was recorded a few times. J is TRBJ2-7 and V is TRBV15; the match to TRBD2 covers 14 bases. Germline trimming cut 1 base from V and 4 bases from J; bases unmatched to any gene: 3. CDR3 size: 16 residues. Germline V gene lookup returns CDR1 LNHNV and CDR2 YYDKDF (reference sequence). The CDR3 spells CATSRVGTSGRYEQYF. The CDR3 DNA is TGTGCCACCAGCAGAGTAGGGACTAGCGGGAGATACGAGCAGTACTTC.

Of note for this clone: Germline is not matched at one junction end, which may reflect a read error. CDR3 DNA sequence: TGTGCCAGCAGTCCTTCGCCGACAGGAAGCTCCCACGAGCAGTACTTC. Residues: CASSPSPTGSSHEQYF. The chain links TRBV28 to TRBJ2-7; D might be TRBD1 (6 bases). Per germline, CDR1 MDHEN and CDR2 SYDVKM. The CDR3 is made up of 16 amino acids.

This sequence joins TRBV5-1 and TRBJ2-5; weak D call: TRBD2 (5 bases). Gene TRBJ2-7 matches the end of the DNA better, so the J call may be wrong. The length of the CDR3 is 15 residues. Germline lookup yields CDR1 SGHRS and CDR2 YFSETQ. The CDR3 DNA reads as TGCGCCAGCAGCTTGGTCGGACTCAACTCCTACGAGCAGTACTTC. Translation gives CASSLVGLNSYEQYF.

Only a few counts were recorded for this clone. Written as DNA, the CDR3 is TGTGCCAGTAGTATAGGGTGGGGACAGGGAGATGCGACTGAAGCTTTCTTT. Translated: CASSIGWGQGDATEAFF. V usage is TRBV19 and J usage is TRBJ1-1; TRBD1 matches 9 bases. The V and J ends lost 1 base and 5 bases, in that order; junction bases with no gene match: 11. This CDR3 spans 17 amino acids. The germline V gene encodes CDR1 LNHDA and CDR2 SQIVND (reference sequence). Based on the CDR3 plus reference TRBV19 and TRBJ1-1, the full variable domain is DGGITQSPKYLFRKEGQNVTLSCEQNLNHDAMYWYRQDPGQGLRLIYYSQIVNDFQKGDIAEGYSVSREKKESFPLTVTSAQKNPTAFYLCASSIGWGQGDATEAFFGQGTRLTVV.

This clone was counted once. The CDR3 spells CASSHKQGQGAGETQYF. DNA of the CDR3: TGCGCCAGCAGCCACAAACAGGGACAGGGGGCGGGGGAGACCCAGTACTTC. This chain links TRBV4-1 with TRBJ2-5, with TRBD1 identical over 12 bases. The CDR3 spans 17 residues. The germline V gene encodes CDR1 MGHRA and CDR2 YSYEKL. V dropped 3 bases and J dropped 5; count of bases not matched to a gene: 10.

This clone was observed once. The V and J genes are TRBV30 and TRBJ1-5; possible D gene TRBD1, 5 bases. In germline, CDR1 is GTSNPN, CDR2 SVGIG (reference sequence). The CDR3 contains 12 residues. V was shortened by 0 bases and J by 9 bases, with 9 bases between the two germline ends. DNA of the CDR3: TGTGCCTGGAGTGTACCGGGGGGGCCCCAGCATTTT. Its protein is CAWSVPGGPQHF.

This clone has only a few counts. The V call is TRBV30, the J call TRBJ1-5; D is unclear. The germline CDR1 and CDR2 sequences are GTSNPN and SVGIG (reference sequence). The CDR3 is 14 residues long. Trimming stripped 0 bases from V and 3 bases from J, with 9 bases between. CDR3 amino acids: CAWSVWASNQPQHF. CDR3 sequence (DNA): TGTGCCTGGAGTGTATGGGCATCCAATCAGCCCCAGCATTTT.

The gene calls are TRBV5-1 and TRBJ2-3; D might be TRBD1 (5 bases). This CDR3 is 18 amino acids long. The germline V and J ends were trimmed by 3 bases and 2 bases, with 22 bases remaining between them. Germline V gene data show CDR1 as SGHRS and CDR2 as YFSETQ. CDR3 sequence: CASSYGVGPPPNTDTQYF. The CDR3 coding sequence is TGCGCCAGCAGCTACGGTGTGGGGCCTCCTCCTAACACAGATACGCAGTATTTT.

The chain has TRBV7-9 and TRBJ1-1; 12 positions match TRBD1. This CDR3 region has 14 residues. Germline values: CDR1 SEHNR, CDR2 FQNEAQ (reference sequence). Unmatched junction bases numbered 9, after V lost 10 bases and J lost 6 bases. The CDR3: CATSRDRGLAEAFF. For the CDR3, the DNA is TGTGCCACCTCCCGGGACAGGGGGCTGGCTGAAGCTTTCTTT.

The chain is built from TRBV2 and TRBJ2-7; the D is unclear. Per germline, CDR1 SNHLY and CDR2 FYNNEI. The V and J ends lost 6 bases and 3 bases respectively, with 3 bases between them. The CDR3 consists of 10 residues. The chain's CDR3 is CASRRYEQYF. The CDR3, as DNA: TGTGCCAGCAGGCGCTACGAGCAGTACTTC. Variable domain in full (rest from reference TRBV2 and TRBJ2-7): EPEVTQTPSHQVTQMGQEVILRCVPISNHLYFYWYRQILGQKVEFLVSFYNNEISEKSEIFDDQFSVERPDGSNFTLKIRSTKLEDSAMYFCASRRYEQYFGPGTRLTVT.

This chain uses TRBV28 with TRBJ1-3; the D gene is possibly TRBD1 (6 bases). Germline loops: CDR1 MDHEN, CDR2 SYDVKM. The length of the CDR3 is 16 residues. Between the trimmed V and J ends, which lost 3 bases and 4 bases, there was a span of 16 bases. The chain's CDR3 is CASSLSQTGIGNTIYF. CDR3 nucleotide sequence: TGTGCCAGCAGTTTGAGTCAGACAGGCATCGGAAACACCATATATTTT.

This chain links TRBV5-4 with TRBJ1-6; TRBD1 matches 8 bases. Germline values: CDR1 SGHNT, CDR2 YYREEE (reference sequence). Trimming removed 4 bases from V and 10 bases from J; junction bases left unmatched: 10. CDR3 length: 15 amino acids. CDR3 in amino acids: CASSPFQGADSPLHF. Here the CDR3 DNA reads TGTGCCAGCAGCCCCTTCCAGGGGGCAGACTCACCCCTCCACTTT.

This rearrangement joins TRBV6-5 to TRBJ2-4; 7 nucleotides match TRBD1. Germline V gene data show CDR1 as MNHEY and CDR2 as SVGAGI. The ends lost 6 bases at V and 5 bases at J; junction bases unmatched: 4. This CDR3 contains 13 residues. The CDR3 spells CASSRDRENIQYF. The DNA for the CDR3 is TGTGCCAGCAGCCGCGACAGGGAAAACATTCAGTACTTC.

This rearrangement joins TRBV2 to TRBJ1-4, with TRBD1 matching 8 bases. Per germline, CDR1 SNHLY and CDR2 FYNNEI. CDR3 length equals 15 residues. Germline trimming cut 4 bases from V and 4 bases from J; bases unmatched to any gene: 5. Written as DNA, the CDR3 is TGTGCCAGCAGTGGCCAGGGGGCGATTAATGAAAAACTGTTTTTT. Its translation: CASSGQGAINEKLFF.

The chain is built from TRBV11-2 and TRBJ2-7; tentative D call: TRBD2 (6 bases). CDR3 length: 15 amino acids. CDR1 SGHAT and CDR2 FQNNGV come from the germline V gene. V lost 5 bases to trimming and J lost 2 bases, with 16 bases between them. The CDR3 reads CASSLRRGRTYEQYF. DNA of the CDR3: TGTGCCAGCAGCCTCAGGAGGGGAAGGACCTACGAGCAGTACTTC.

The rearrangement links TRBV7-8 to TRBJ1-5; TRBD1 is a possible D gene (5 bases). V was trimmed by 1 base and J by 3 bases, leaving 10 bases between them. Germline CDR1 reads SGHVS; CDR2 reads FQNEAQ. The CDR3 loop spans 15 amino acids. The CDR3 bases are TGTGCCAGCAGCTTAGTTTCAGGGTCCAATCAGCCCCAGCATTTT. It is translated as CASSLVSGSNQPQHF. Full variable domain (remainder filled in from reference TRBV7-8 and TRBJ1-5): GAGVSQSPRYKVAKRGQDVALRCDPISGHVSLFWYQQALGQGPEFLTYFQNEAQLDKSGLPSDRFFAERPEGSVSTLKIQRTQQEDSAVYLCASSLVSGSNQPQHFGDGTRLSIL.

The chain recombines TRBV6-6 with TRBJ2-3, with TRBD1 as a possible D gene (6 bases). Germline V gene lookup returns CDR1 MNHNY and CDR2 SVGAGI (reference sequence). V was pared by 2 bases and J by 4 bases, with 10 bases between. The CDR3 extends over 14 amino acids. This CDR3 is CASSYTGRSDTQYF. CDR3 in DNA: TGTGCCAGCAGTTACACAGGGAGATCAGATACGCAGTATTTT.

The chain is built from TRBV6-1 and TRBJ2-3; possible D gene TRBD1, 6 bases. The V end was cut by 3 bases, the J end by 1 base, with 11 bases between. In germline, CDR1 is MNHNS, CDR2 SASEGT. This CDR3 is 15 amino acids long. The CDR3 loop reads CASSDTGQGTDTQYF. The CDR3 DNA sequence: TGTGCCAGCAGTGACACGGGACAAGGCACAGATACGCAGTATTTT.